What follows are 25 T cell receptor beta chains derived from one specimen sequenced in a study of cytomegalovirus exposure and HLA in healthy donors. The PCR contained 60 Vbeta and 13 Jbeta primers. The table came from immunoSEQ multiplex PCR; TCRdb's copy has only in-frame clones and leaves some out. The data hold more than 85,000 clones, with about three fifths observed a single time. The sequencing input was PBMCs. The source is a human donor in good health.

This chain uses TRBV4-1 with TRBJ1-5, with 10 bases identical to TRBD1. Trimming at V came to 3 bases and at J to 6 bases, leaving 8 bases not matched to a gene. CDR1 and CDR2 (germline): MGHRA, YSYEKL. The CDR3 is 16 amino acids. In nucleotides, the CDR3 is TGCGCCAGCAGCCAGGGTCCGACAGGGGGCCTTCAGCCCCAGCATTTT. It translates to CASSQGPTGGLQPQHF.

The chain couples TRBV29-1 to TRBJ1-5, with a possible D match to TRBD1 (6 bases). CDR1 and CDR2 from the germline V gene are SQVTM and ANQGSEA. V was shortened by 6 bases and J by 7 bases, with 16 bases between the two germline ends. This CDR3 contains 13 residues. CDR3 bases: TGCAGCGTCGGCGCGGGGGCCCGGCAGCCCCAGCATTTT. It encodes CSVGAGARQPQHF.

V gene TRBV29-1 combines with J gene TRBJ2-3, with 15 bases matching TRBD2. Germline V gene lookup returns CDR1 SQVTM and CDR2 ANQGSEA. The CDR3 has 14 amino acids. The V and J ends lost 5 bases and 5 bases, in that order; junction bases with no gene match: 2. CDR3 residues: CSVRTSGRVDTQYF. The CDR3 DNA follows: TGCAGCGTTCGGACTAGCGGGAGGGTAGATACGCAGTATTTT.

Concerning this clone itself: One end of the junction fails to match germline, which may point to a read error. J is TRBJ2-5 and V is TRBV7-7; D ambiguous. This CDR3 spans 15 amino acids. Germline CDR1 SSHAT, CDR2 FNYEAQ (reference sequence). CDR3 nucleotide sequence: TGTGCTAGCAGCTTAGGTCACTCGGTCCAAGAGACCCAGTACTTC. Translation: CASSLGHSVQETQYF.

The J gene is TRBJ1-2, the V gene TRBV19, with 7 positions matching TRBD1. The V gene end was trimmed by 6 bases and the J gene end by 2 bases; junction bases not matched to a gene: 6. The CDR3 totals 14 residues. Germline CDR1 is LNHDA and CDR2 is SQIVND (reference sequence). In nucleotides, the CDR3 is TGTGCCAGTAGGGGGGACAGTCGAAACTATGGCTACACCTTC. This translates into CASRGDSRNYGYTF.

This clone was observed a handful of times. The chain links TRBV19 to TRBJ1-1, with D possibly TRBD1 on 5 matching bases. The V end lost 3 bases, the J end lost 4 bases, and 9 bases lay between the germline ends. Looked up from germline, CDR1 is LNHDA and CDR2 is SQIVND (reference sequence). CDR3 length equals 13 residues. CDR3 loop: CASSIDSVTEAFF. The CDR3 nucleotides read TGTGCCAGTAGTATTGACAGCGTCACTGAAGCTTTCTTT.

The chain links TRBV2 to TRBJ2-7, with 7 bases aligning to TRBD2. The length of the CDR3 is 14 residues. Germline CDR1 reads SNHLY; CDR2 reads FYNNEI. Losses at the gene ends were 7 bases for V and 5 bases for J; bases not matched to a gene: 11. This chain's CDR3 is CASNRGEWSHEQYF. CDR3 bases: TGTGCCAGCAATCGGGGGGAGTGGAGTCACGAGCAGTACTTC.

V is TRBV7-9 and J is TRBJ2-7, with TRBD2 matching over 9 bases. J lost 7 bases, V lost 5 bases, and 6 bases had no gene match. This CDR3 comprises 13 residues. Germline V lookup: CDR1 SEHNR, CDR2 FQNEAQ (reference sequence). CDR3 region: CASSLGLAGEQYF. CDR3 in DNA: TGTGCCAGCAGCCTGGGACTAGCAGGGGAGCAGTACTTC. Complete variable domain (other parts from reference TRBV7-9 and TRBJ2-7): DTGVSQNPRHKITKRGQNVTFRCDPISEHNRLYWYRQTLGQGPEFLTYFQNEAQLEKSRLLSDRFSAERPKGSFSTLEIQRTEQGDSAMYLCASSLGLAGEQYFGPGTRLTVT.

The table lists this clone with a few counts. The CDR3 region has the DNA TGTGCCAGCAGTGATTGGACAGGGGATACTGAAGCTTTCTTT. Amino acids: CASSDWTGDTEAFF. V and J are TRBV25-1 and TRBJ1-1; 9 bases match TRBD1. The V segment lost 3 bases and the J segment 5 bases; nucleotides outside the gene matches: 4. The length of the CDR3 is 14 residues. Germline V lookup: CDR1 MGHDK, CDR2 SYGVNS.

The chain couples TRBV6-1 to TRBJ2-2; 9 nucleotides agree with TRBD2. Germline V lookup: CDR1 MNHNS, CDR2 SASEGT. The CDR3 runs to 18 residues. V lost 3 bases, J lost 3 bases, and 11 bases stayed unmatched. The DNA for the CDR3 is TGTGCCAGCAGTGACGCCGTTGGGCTAGCGGGATACACCGGGGAGCTGTTTTTT. Its protein product is CASSDAVGLAGYTGELFF.

This clone was counted a few times. J is TRBJ2-1 and V is TRBV27; the D gene is possibly TRBD2 (6 bases). Trimming stripped 3 bases from V and 4 bases from J, with 13 bases between. CDR1 is MNHEY and CDR2 is SMNVEV in the germline V gene (reference sequence). The CDR3 has 15 residues. The CDR3 is CASSLTGGRYNEQFF. In DNA, the CDR3 is TGTGCCAGCAGTTTGACCGGGGGAAGGTACAATGAGCAGTTCTTC.

The genes are TRBV19 and TRBJ2-5, with unresolved D. The CDR3 extends over 13 amino acids. Trimming cost V 3 bases and J 0 bases, with 5 bases left between them. Germline V gene lookup returns CDR1 LNHDA and CDR2 SQIVND (reference sequence). CDR3 protein: CASSMFNQETQYF. CDR3 in DNA: TGTGCCAGTAGTATGTTTAACCAAGAGACCCAGTACTTC. The variable domain in full, completed from reference TRBV19 and TRBJ2-5, reads DGGITQSPKYLFRKEGQNVTLSCEQNLNHDAMYWYRQDPGQGLRLIYYSQIVNDFQKGDIAEGYSVSREKKESFPLTVTSAQKNPTAFYLCASSMFNQETQYFGPGTRLLVL.

The rearrangement uses TRBV2 and TRBJ2-3; TRBD1 agrees at 10 bases. V shed 2 bases, J shed 0 bases, and the junction held 5 bases outside the gene matches. The CDR3 runs 17 residues. Germline-derived CDR1 and CDR2 are SNHLY and FYNNEI. DNA of the CDR3: TGTGCCAGCAGTGAAAGGGGGACAGGGGCTAGCACAGATACGCAGTATTTT. Its protein is CASSERGTGASTDTQYF. The variable domain in full, completed from reference TRBV2 and TRBJ2-3, reads EPEVTQTPSHQVTQMGQEVILRCVPISNHLYFYWYRQILGQKVEFLVSFYNNEISEKSEIFDDQFSVERPDGSNFTLKIRSTKLEDSAMYFCASSERGTGASTDTQYFGPGTRLTVL.

This clone has a handful of counts. The chain couples TRBV10-1 to TRBJ2-1; 7 bases agree with TRBD1. J gave up 6 bases and V 5 bases, and 7 bases lay outside the gene matches. The germline gives CDR1 WNHNN, CDR2 SYGVQD (reference sequence). The CDR3 sequence is 14 residues long. CDR3 coding DNA: TGCGCCAGCAGTTTGACAGGGACGCGCAATGAGCAGTTCTTC. This encodes CASSLTGTRNEQFF.

V usage is TRBV2 and J usage is TRBJ2-3; 12 bases map to TRBD2. Germline V gene lookup returns CDR1 SNHLY and CDR2 FYNNEI. This CDR3 region has 16 residues. The V and J ends lost 6 bases and 6 bases, in that order; junction bases with no gene match: 10. The CDR3 coding sequence is TGTGCCAGCAGCTTCGCGACTAGCGGGAGAGAGGATACGCAGTATTTT. It codes for CASSFATSGREDTQYF.

The chain joins TRBV19 to TRBJ1-1; D gene ambiguous. From germline, CDR1 is LNHDA and CDR2 SQIVND (reference sequence). V was cut by 8 bases and J by 3 bases, with 10 bases left in between. The CDR3 has 12 residues. CDR3 sequence: CASASGYTEAFF. The CDR3 bases are TGTGCCAGTGCCTCCGGGTACACTGAAGCTTTCTTT.

Only a few counts were recorded for this clone. This rearrangement joins TRBV5-1 to TRBJ2-7; TRBD2 aligns across 12 bases. The junction had 2 bases not matched to a gene; V was cut back by 4 bases and J by 0 bases. CDR1 is SGHRS, CDR2 YFSETQ, per germline. The CDR3 covers 15 residues. CDR3 sequence (DNA): TGCGCCAGCAGCCCGACTAGCGGGAGCTCCTACGAGCAGTACTTC. Residues: CASSPTSGSSYEQYF.

The rearrangement uses TRBV29-1 and TRBJ2-3; tentative D call: TRBD2 (7 bases). Germline assignment: CDR1 SQVTM and CDR2 ANQGSEA. The CDR3 contains 14 residues. V was shortened by 6 bases and J by 4 bases, with 17 bases between the two germline ends. The DNA for the CDR3 is TGCAGCGTGTATGGGGGGGCGGGAGCAGATACGCAGTATTTT. Translating gives CSVYGGAGADTQYF.

The chain joins TRBV27 to TRBJ2-3; possible D gene TRBD1, 6 bases. Germline V lookup: CDR1 MNHEY, CDR2 SMNVEV (reference sequence). Trimming removed 2 bases at V and 1 base at J, with 13 bases between. This CDR3 region has 16 residues. DNA of the CDR3: TGTGCCAGCAGTTTAATCTTGCCAGGGGGCACAGATACGCAGTATTTT. It specifies CASSLILPGGTDTQYF.

The CDR3 is CASSIGGVGTDTQYF. The CDR3 nucleotides are TGTGCCAGTAGTATAGGCGGGGTTGGCACAGATACGCAGTATTTT. The chain employs TRBV19 and TRBJ2-3; tentatively, D is TRBD2 (6 bases). Trimming took 1 base from V and 1 from J, leaving 9 bases between them. Germline CDR1 is LNHDA and CDR2 is SQIVND (reference sequence). The CDR3 length is 15 residues.

The genes are TRBV19 and TRBJ2-1, with TRBD2 matching over 12 bases. The germline V gene encodes CDR1 LNHDA and CDR2 SQIVND (reference sequence). The CDR3 is 15 residues long. V dropped 5 bases and J dropped 6; count of bases not matched to a gene: 5. CDR3 residues: CASSSGTSGRNEQFF. CDR3 nucleotides: TGTGCCAGTAGTTCCGGGACTAGCGGGCGCAATGAGCAGTTCTTC.

J is TRBJ2-1 and V is TRBV4-2, with TRBD2 as a possible D gene (6 bases). The CDR3 is made up of 13 amino acids. The germline V gene encodes CDR1 LGHNA and CDR2 YNFKEQ. V shed 5 bases and J shed 7 bases, with 12 bases lying between them. The CDR3 region has the DNA TGTGCCAGCAGCGGGGGGACTTCAAATGAGCAGTTCTTC. This translates into CASSGGTSNEQFF.

The rearrangement links TRBV30 to TRBJ2-1, with D uncertain. The CDR3 length is 13 residues. V lost 3 bases and J 0 bases, leaving 6 bases between the germline ends. CDR1 GTSNPN and CDR2 SVGIG come from the germline V gene (reference sequence). The CDR3 is CAWSPSSYNEQFF. The CDR3, as DNA: TGTGCCTGGAGCCCTAGCTCCTACAATGAGCAGTTCTTC.

The CDR3 here is CASIGTGVVDEQFF. CDR3 nucleotides: TGTGCCAGTATTGGGACAGGGGTAGTGGATGAGCAGTTCTTC. The V and J genes are TRBV28 and TRBJ2-1, with TRBD1 identical over 10 bases. The CDR3 sequence is 14 residues long. J gave up 8 bases and V 9 bases, and 10 bases lay outside the gene matches. Germline loops: CDR1 MDHEN, CDR2 SYDVKM.

The chain is built from TRBV2 and TRBJ1-2, with 8 positions matching TRBD1. After removal of 5 bases from V and 5 bases from J, the junction contained 4 bases not matched to a gene. In germline, CDR1 is SNHLY, CDR2 FYNNEI. The CDR3 runs to 13 residues. The DNA for the CDR3 is TGTGCCAGCAGTAGGACAGGGCGGTATGGCTACACCTTC. Protein sequence: CASSRTGRYGYTF.